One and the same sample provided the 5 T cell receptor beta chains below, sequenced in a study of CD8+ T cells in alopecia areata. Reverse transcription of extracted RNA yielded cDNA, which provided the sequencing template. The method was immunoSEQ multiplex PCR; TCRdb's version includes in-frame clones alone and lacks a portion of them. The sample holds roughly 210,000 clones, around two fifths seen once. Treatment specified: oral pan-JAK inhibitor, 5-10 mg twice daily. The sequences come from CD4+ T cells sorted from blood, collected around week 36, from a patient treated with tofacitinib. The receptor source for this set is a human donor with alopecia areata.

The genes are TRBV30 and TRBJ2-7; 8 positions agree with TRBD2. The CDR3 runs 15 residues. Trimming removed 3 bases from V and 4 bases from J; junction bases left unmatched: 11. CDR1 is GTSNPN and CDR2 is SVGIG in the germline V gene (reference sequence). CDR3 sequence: CAWSLMSGRGYEQYF. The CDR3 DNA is TGTGCCTGGAGCTTAATGAGCGGGAGAGGTTACGAGCAGTACTTC.

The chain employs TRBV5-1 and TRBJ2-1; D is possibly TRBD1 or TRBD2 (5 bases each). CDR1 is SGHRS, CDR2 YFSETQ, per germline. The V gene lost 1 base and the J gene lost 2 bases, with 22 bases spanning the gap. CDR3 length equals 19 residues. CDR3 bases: TGCGCCAGCAGCTTGTCGGGGCGAGGGGCCTTAAACCCCTACAATGAGCAGTTCTTC. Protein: CASSLSGRGALNPYNEQFF.

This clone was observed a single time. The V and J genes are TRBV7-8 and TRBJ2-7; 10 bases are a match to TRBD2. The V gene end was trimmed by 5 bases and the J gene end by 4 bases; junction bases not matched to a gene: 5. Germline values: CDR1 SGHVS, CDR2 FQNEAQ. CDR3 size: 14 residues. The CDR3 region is CASSVPSGSYEQYF. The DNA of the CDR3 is TGTGCCAGCAGCGTTCCTAGCGGGAGTTACGAGCAGTACTTC.

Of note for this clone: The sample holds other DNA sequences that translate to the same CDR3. The CDR3 protein is CSVVSGNQPQHF. CDR3 sequence (DNA): TGCAGCGTAGTCAGTGGCAATCAGCCCCAGCATTTT. The chain couples TRBV29-1 to TRBJ1-5; D not certain. CDR3 length: 12 residues. Trimming removed 6 bases from V and 2 bases from J, with 8 bases in between. CDR1 and CDR2 (germline): SQVTM, ANQGSEA.

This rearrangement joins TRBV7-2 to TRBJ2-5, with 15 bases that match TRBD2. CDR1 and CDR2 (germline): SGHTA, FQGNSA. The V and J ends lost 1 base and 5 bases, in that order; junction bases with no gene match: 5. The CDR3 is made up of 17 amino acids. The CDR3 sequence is CASSLGTSGRAVETQYF. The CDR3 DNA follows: TGTGCCAGCAGCTTAGGGACTAGCGGGAGGGCCGTTGAGACCCAGTACTTC.